The 8 T cell receptor beta chains reported below all come from one sample, sequenced in a study of blood T cells in healthy people across ages. A sample-barcoded 5' primer and a J-beta primer mix were used in a second PCR of about 6 to 12 cycles. Via MiXCR, TCRdb re-called the 5' RACE reads, giving one row per CDR3 protein. The sample includes around 1,600,000 distinct CDR3 sequences, 35% to 45% of them seen just once. The sample comprised blood. The source of these receptors is a woman between 18 and 29 years old in good health.

This clonotype showed up just once. The chain has TRBV6-5 and TRBJ2-6; the D gene is possibly TRBD2 (6 bases). V was shortened by 2 bases and J by 0 bases, with 14 bases between the two germline ends. Germline V gene data show CDR1 as MNHEY and CDR2 as SVGAGI. The CDR3 has 18 amino acids. The CDR3 loop is CASSYSGLQNSGANVLTF. The CDR3 DNA reads as TGTGCCAGCAGTTACAGCGGGTTACAGAACTCTGGGGCCAACGTCCTGACTTTC.

The rearrangement joins TRBV12-3 or TRBV12-4 to TRBJ2-1, with D unresolved. CDR3 length: 13 amino acids. V was pared by 7 bases and J by 4 bases, with 11 bases between. CDR3 protein: CASNRMGYNEQFF. CDR3 sequence (DNA): TGTGCCAGCAACCGGATGGGGTACAATGAGCAGTTCTTC.

This rearrangement joins TRBV5-1 to TRBJ1-1; 7 bases match TRBD1. Trimming at V came to 0 bases and at J to 8 bases, leaving 4 bases not matched to a gene. Germline-derived CDR1 and CDR2 are SGHRS and YFSETQ. The CDR3 has 13 residues. The CDR3, as DNA: TGCGCCAGCAGCTTGGCCGGGACAGTGGAAGCTTTCTTT. As protein: CASSLAGTVEAFF.

The genes are TRBV20-1 and TRBJ1-4; D ambiguous. The CDR3 is 14 amino acids. The V gene's germline CDR1 is DFQATT and CDR2 SNEGSKA (reference sequence). The V end was cut by 6 bases, the J end by 0 bases, with 11 bases between. The DNA for the CDR3 is TGCAGTGCCGTTAAGCCTGCAACTAATGAAAAACTGTTTTTT. Protein product: CSAVKPATNEKLFF.

This clonotype was detected a few times. V gene TRBV7-9 combines with J gene TRBJ1-1; 10 bases map to TRBD1. The CDR3 sequence is 13 residues long. V shed 5 bases and J 7 bases; nucleotides not matched to a gene: 4. Per the germline V gene, CDR1 is SEHNR and CDR2 is FQNEAQ (reference sequence). The CDR3 DNA is TGTGCCAGCAGCCGACAGGGGGCAAGTGAAGCTTTCTTT. This codes for CASSRQGASEAFF.

This clonotype was counted between two and nine times. The chain carries TRBV29-1 and TRBJ1-1; no firm D call. Looked up from germline, CDR1 is SQVTM and CDR2 is ANQGSEA. The CDR3 length is 10 residues. V was shortened by 6 bases and J by 6 bases, with 8 bases between the two germline ends. CDR3 in amino acids: CSVHGAEAFF. DNA for the CDR3: TGCAGCGTCCACGGTGCTGAAGCTTTCTTT.

This clonotype has only a few counts. The chain links TRBV7-2 to TRBJ1-2, with D possibly being TRBD1 (5 bases). Trimming stripped 3 bases from V and 4 bases from J, with 9 bases between. This CDR3 is built from 13 residues. Germline-derived CDR1 and CDR2 are SGHTA and FQGNSA. The CDR3 DNA follows: TGTGCCAGCAGCTTTGGGGCACCCTATGGCTACACCTTC. This encodes CASSFGAPYGYTF.

This clonotype was counted many times. The genes are TRBV20-1 and TRBJ2-7; 12 bases are shared with TRBD1. The V gene end was trimmed by 6 bases and the J gene end by 4 bases; junction bases not matched to a gene: 7. The germline CDR1 and CDR2 sequences are DFQATT and SNEGSKA (reference sequence). This CDR3 spans 14 amino acids. CDR3 coding DNA: TGCAGTGCCCCGTGGGACAGGGGGCCATACGAGCAGTACTTC. It codes for CSAPWDRGPYEQYF.